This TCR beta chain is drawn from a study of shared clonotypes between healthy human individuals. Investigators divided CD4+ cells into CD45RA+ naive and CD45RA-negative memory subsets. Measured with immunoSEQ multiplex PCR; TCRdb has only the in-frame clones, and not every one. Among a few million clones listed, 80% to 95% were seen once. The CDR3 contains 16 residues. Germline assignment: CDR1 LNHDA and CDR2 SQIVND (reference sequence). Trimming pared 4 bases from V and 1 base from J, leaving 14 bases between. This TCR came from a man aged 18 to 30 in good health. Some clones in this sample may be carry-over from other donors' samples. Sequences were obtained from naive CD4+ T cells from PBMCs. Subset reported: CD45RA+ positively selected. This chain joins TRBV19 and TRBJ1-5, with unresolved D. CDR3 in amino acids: CASSTTFSLSNQPQHF. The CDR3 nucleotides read TGTGCCAGTAGTACGACATTTAGCCTAAGCAATCAGCCCCAGCATTTT. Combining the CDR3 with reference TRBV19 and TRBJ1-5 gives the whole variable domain DGGITQSPKYLFRKEGQNVTLSCEQNLNHDAMYWYRQDPGQGLRLIYYSQIVNDFQKGDIAEGYSVSREKKESFPLTVTSAQKNPTAFYLCASSTTFSLSNQPQHFGDGTRLSIL.